Below are 18 T cell receptor beta chains sequenced from a single sample in a study of blood T cell repertoires in COVID-19. Clones were read by immunoSEQ multiplex PCR, and TCRdb kept only the in-frame ones, dropping some. Here the sample spans some 180,000 clones, 83% being singletons. Sample: peripheral blood. Receptor source: an elderly woman with acute or convalescent COVID-19.

The chain couples TRBV6-5 to TRBJ2-2, with D perhaps matching TRBD1 (6 bases). Germline loops: CDR1 MNHEY, CDR2 SVGAGI. The CDR3 runs to 13 residues. V was pared by 8 bases and J by 2 bases, with 9 bases between. The CDR3 region is CASRDTNTGELFF. The DNA for the CDR3 is TGTGCCAGCCGGGACACTAACACCGGGGAGCTGTTTTTT.

The DNA of the CDR3 is TGCGCCAGCAGCTTGGCTTTAGCGGGGGGGCCTGATACGCAGTATTTT. As protein: CASSLALAGGPDTQYF. The chain couples TRBV5-1 to TRBJ2-3; TRBD2 matches at 11 bases. CDR1 is SGHRS, CDR2 YFSETQ, per germline. CDR3 length: 16 amino acids. V shed 0 bases and J 6 bases; nucleotides not matched to a gene: 6.

The chain combines TRBV7-8 with TRBJ2-6; D perhaps matches TRBD1 (6 bases). Germline CDR1 and CDR2: SGHVS and FQNEAQ. The V end lost 5 bases, the J end lost 4 bases, and 15 bases lay between the germline ends. This CDR3 comprises 16 residues. The CDR3 nucleotides are TGTGCCAGCAGCCAACCGCAGGGGTTGGGGGCCAACGTCCTGACTTTC. Translated: CASSQPQGLGANVLTF.

The chain is built from TRBV6-2 or TRBV6-3 and TRBJ2-1, with D possibly matching TRBD2 (6 bases). CDR3 size: 21 residues. Germline V lookup: CDR1 MNHEY, CDR2 SVGEGT. The V gene lost 5 bases and the J gene lost 2 bases, with 31 bases spanning the gap. The CDR3 region is CASSPAGIVGVPQRPYNEQFF. CDR3 nucleotides: TGTGCCAGCAGTCCCGCGGGGATCGTGGGAGTGCCCCAGAGACCCTACAATGAGCAGTTCTTC.

The table lists this clone with a count of one. As DNA, the CDR3 is TGTGCCAGCAGTTACTCCACCGGTCGAACTAGCGGGGGGGAGCAGTTCTTC. Translated: CASSYSTGRTSGGEQFF. The J gene is TRBJ2-1, the V gene TRBV6-2 or TRBV6-3; 12 bases are shared with TRBD2. The J segment lost 10 bases and the V segment lost 0 bases, leaving 10 bases of the junction unmatched. Germline V gives CDR1 MNHEY, CDR2 SVGEGT. The CDR3 sequence is 17 residues long.

This clone was seen just once. The genes are TRBV10-3 and TRBJ2-5; possibly TRBD1 for D (5 bases). The CDR3 consists of 13 residues. Germline V gene lookup returns CDR1 ENHRY and CDR2 SYGVKD. Trimming stripped 2 bases from V and 4 bases from J, with 8 bases between. The CDR3 loop reads CAISEGRGETQYF. CDR3 in DNA: TGTGCCATCAGTGAGGGAAGGGGAGAGACCCAGTACTTC.

The chain has TRBV29-1 and TRBJ2-5; 11 bases fit TRBD2. Per germline, CDR1 SQVTM and CDR2 ANQGSEA. V lost 5 bases to trimming and J lost 12 bases; unmatched junction nucleotides: 14. There are 14 residues in the CDR3. The CDR3 spells CSVRGRLAGGAKYF. In nucleotides, the CDR3 is TGCAGCGTTCGCGGAAGGCTAGCGGGGGGCGCAAAGTACTTC.

CDR3 loop: CASTQVAGGLTDTQYF. The CDR3 nucleotides read TGTGCCAGTACCCAAGTGGCGGGGGGACTCACAGATACGCAGTATTTT. V is TRBV19 and J is TRBJ2-3; 8 positions match TRBD2. The CDR3 extends over 16 amino acids. The J segment lost 2 bases and the V segment lost 7 bases, leaving 11 bases of the junction unmatched. Germline loops: CDR1 LNHDA, CDR2 SQIVND (reference sequence). Complete variable domain (other parts from reference TRBV19 and TRBJ2-3): DGGITQSPKYLFRKEGQNVTLSCEQNLNHDAMYWYRQDPGQGLRLIYYSQIVNDFQKGDIAEGYSVSREKKESFPLTVTSAQKNPTAFYLCASTQVAGGLTDTQYFGPGTRLTVL.

This clone has only one observation. The chain couples TRBV6-5 to TRBJ2-1; 9 bases align to TRBD2. Germline V lookup: CDR1 MNHEY, CDR2 SVGAGI. This CDR3 contains 12 residues. The V segment lost 6 bases and the J segment 10 bases; nucleotides outside the gene matches: 4. Here the CDR3 reads CASSRAGGEQFF. The CDR3 nucleotides are TGTGCCAGCAGCCGGGCGGGAGGGGAGCAGTTCTTC.

The V gene is TRBV27, the J gene TRBJ2-7; a weak D match, TRBD2 (5 bases). The V gene's germline CDR1 is MNHEY and CDR2 SMNVEV (reference sequence). The CDR3 has 13 residues. Trimming shortened V by 3 bases and J by 2 bases, and 8 bases separated the two germline ends. The DNA for the CDR3 is TGTGCCAGCAGTTTTAGAGGGCCCTACGAGCAGTACTTC. Translation: CASSFRGPYEQYF.

The chain recombines TRBV2 with TRBJ2-1, with 10 bases lining up with TRBD2. Germline loops: CDR1 SNHLY, CDR2 FYNNEI. This CDR3 comprises 16 residues. Trimming removed 2 bases from V and 6 bases from J; junction bases left unmatched: 7. CDR3 sequence (DNA): TGTGCCAGCAGTGAATGGGGGACTAGCGCCCGCAATGAGCAGTTCTTC. Protein sequence: CASSEWGTSARNEQFF.

The chain recombines TRBV5-3 with TRBJ2-3; TRBD1 matches at 8 bases. TRBV5-3 carries the ORF label, with uncertain function. The CDR3 totals 16 residues. The trim removed 2 bases at V and 5 bases at J, leaving 10 bases unmatched. The CDR3 loop reads CARSFGQGGRLDTQYF. The DNA for the CDR3 is TGTGCCAGAAGCTTTGGACAGGGCGGGCGTCTAGATACGCAGTATTTT.

The CDR3 region has the DNA TGTGCCACCAGCAGGCCCCAGGGGCCAAATAGCAATCAGCCCCAGCATTTT. As protein: CATSRPQGPNSNQPQHF. The genes are TRBV15 and TRBJ1-5; maybe TRBD1 (6 bases). Germline loops: CDR1 LNHNV, CDR2 YYDKDF (reference sequence). V gave up 3 bases and J gave up 0 bases, with 15 bases separating them. This CDR3 comprises 17 residues. Looking up the rest from reference TRBV15 and TRBJ1-5 gives the full variable domain: DAMVIQNPRYQVTQFGKPVTLSCSQTLNHNVMYWYQQKSSQAPKLLFHYYDKDFNNEADTPDNFQSRRPNTSFCFLDIRSPGLGDTAMYLCATSRPQGPNSNQPQHFGDGTRLSIL.

This chain uses TRBV4-3 with TRBJ2-7; D is uncertain. Germline assignment: CDR1 LGHNA and CDR2 YSLEER. V was pared by 0 bases and J by 2 bases, with 8 bases between. This CDR3 spans 14 amino acids. CDR3 amino acids: CASSQDSRTYEQYF. CDR3 nucleotides: TGCGCCAGCAGCCAAGACTCGCGGACCTACGAGCAGTACTTC.

CDR3 nucleotides: TGCGCCAGCAGCCAAGAGGGTCAAGGGGGTGACTATGGCTACACCTTC. Encoded protein: CASSQEGQGGDYGYTF. J is TRBJ1-2 and V is TRBV4-3, with a tentative D call TRBD1 (6 bases). V gave up 0 bases and J gave up 3 bases, with 14 bases separating them. Germline V gene sequence: CDR1 LGHNA, CDR2 YSLEER. The CDR3 is made up of 16 amino acids.

This chain joins TRBV5-4 and TRBJ2-7; the D gene is possibly TRBD1 (6 bases). Germline CDR1 and CDR2: SGHNT and YYREEE (reference sequence). This CDR3 spans 13 amino acids. Trimming took 7 bases from V and 3 from J, leaving 14 bases between them. The CDR3 reads CASARDTRYEQYF. CDR3 nucleotides: TGTGCCAGCGCTCGGGACACGCGCTACGAGCAGTACTTC.

V is TRBV5-1 and J is TRBJ1-2, with 7 bases matching TRBD1. The CDR3 totals 12 residues. V gave up 4 bases and J gave up 8 bases; unmatched junction bases: 5. Germline CDR1 SGHRS, CDR2 YFSETQ. Here the CDR3 DNA reads TGCGCCAGCAGCACGGGACAGTACGGCTACACCTTC. It yields the protein CASSTGQYGYTF.

J is TRBJ2-7 and V is TRBV11-2; possibly TRBD1 for D (8 bases). The CDR3 sequence is 18 residues long. Germline-derived CDR1 and CDR2 are SGHAT and FQNNGV. V was trimmed by 4 bases and J by 0 bases, leaving 22 bases between them. This CDR3 is CASSWTTGGGLSSYEQYF. Written as DNA, the CDR3 is TGTGCCAGCAGCTGGACTACAGGGGGGGGTCTAAGCTCCTACGAGCAGTACTTC.